This is a list of T cell receptor beta chains from one sample in a study of cytomegalovirus exposure and HLA in healthy donors. The data were produced by immunoSEQ multiplex PCR, yet TCRdb's version contains in-frame clones alone and is incomplete. Seen here are 65,000 to 85,000 clones, approximately 71% observed once, and the top ten hold 2% to 2.5%. Sequenced material: PBMCs. The receptors shown here come from a woman under 40 in good health and CMV-seronegative. CDR3s include the opening cysteine and the closing phenylalanine or tryptophan. Part of the rows lack a size; the others show once, few, many or a class for expanded clones.

-	TRBJ1-6	TRBV7-3	CASRREGWGNSPLHF
few	TRBJ1-1	TRBV2	CASSVTGSEAFF
-	TRBJ2-3	TRBV19	CASSATLAGGTDTQYF
-	TRBJ2-2	TRBV30	CAWTVAGGWAGELFF
-	TRBJ2-3	TRBV7-2	CASSLWRGQTQYF
few	TRBJ1-2	TRBV4-1	CASSQDGTGDYGYTF
few	TRBJ2-3	TRBV4-3	CASSQGLADTQYF
-	TRBJ2-7	TRBV7-9	CASSFAGTGSHEQYF
-	TRBJ2-1	TRBV7-8	CASSSRTGFYNEQFF
-	TRBJ1-1	TRBV6-4	CASSSLRRYEAFF
-	TRBJ1-1	TRBV27	CASSYYRGEGNTEAFF
-	TRBJ2-2	TRBV7-2	CASSLGLRTGELFF